The clone carrying this T cell receptor (beta chain) has just a few counts. Its antigen is unknown. This specimen belongs to a study of naive and memory T cell subsets. Study conclusions and caveats: No ground truth validated the naive and memory repertoire findings.

An equimolar mix of two oligonucleotides served as the beta constant-region primer for TRBC1 and TRBC2. Four rounds of PCR amplified the ligated cDNA using nested alpha and beta constant-region primers plus SP2. Each CDR3 protein is one row after TCRdb ran MiXCR on the UMI-ligation and nested PCR reads. The sample yields roughly 130,000 distinct CDR3 sequences, 30% to 45% seen once. Cells stained for CD3, CD4, CD8, CD45RA, CD27 and viability were sorted into four CD45RA/CD27 subsets. The V and J ends lost 0 bases and 4 bases, in that order; junction bases with no gene match: 7. The CDR3 covers 18 residues. Germline assignment: CDR1 MNHNS and CDR2 SASEGT.

The rearrangement links TRBV6-1 to TRBJ2-5; TRBD2 matches at 14 bases. The sample consisted of central memory CD4+ T cells from blood. This sequence was found in a human donor in good health. This chain's CDR3 is CASSEAGLAGGVRETQYF. The CDR3, as DNA: TGTGCCAGCAGTGAAGCAGGACTAGCGGGAGGTGTAAGAGAGACCCAGTACTTC.